What follows are 18 T cell receptor beta chains derived from one specimen sequenced in a study of neoadjuvant nivolumab and ipilimumab in lung cancer. Method: immunoSEQ multiplex PCR; TCRdb's copy keeps in-frame clones and lacks some. The sample records tens of thousands of clones, 90% being singletons. Sequenced material: peripheral blood, taken after neoadjuvant nivolumab, alone or with ipilimumab, at or shortly before surgery. Every receptor here comes from an adult with non-small cell lung cancer.

The V call is TRBV5-4, the J call TRBJ2-3; 8 bases align to TRBD2. The V gene end was trimmed by 0 bases and the J gene end by 10 bases; junction bases not matched to a gene: 4. CDR1 and CDR2 from the germline V gene are SGHNT and YYREEE (reference sequence). The CDR3 has 13 residues. CDR3 sequence reads: CASSLAGGVAQYF. CDR3 DNA sequence: TGTGCCAGCAGCTTGGCGGGGGGGGTCGCGCAGTATTTT.

The chain recombines TRBV11-2 with TRBJ2-1; either TRBD1 or TRBD2 may fit D (6 bases each). Trimming stripped 5 bases from V and 2 bases from J, with 19 bases between. This CDR3 contains 17 residues. Germline V gene lookup returns CDR1 SGHAT and CDR2 FQNNGV. CDR3: CASSPFGWGAAYNEQFF. The CDR3 DNA sequence: TGTGCCAGCAGCCCATTCGGGTGGGGGGCGGCCTACAATGAGCAGTTCTTC. Supplemented by reference TRBV11-2 and TRBJ2-1, the full variable domain reads EAGVAQSPRYKIIEKRQSVAFWCNPISGHATLYWYQQILGQGPKLLIQFQNNGVVDDSQLPKDRFSAERLKGVDSTLKIQPAKLEDSAVYLCASSPFGWGAAYNEQFFGPGTRLTVL.

The chain is built from TRBV5-5 and TRBJ2-3; D uncertain. The ends were cut back, 5 bases at V and 4 bases at J, with 14 bases in the middle. CDR1 is SGHKS, CDR2 YYEKEE, per germline (reference sequence). The CDR3 totals 14 residues. The CDR3 DNA reads as TGTGCCAGCAGTAGTGCCTGGGTGGCAGATACGCAGTATTTT. This sequence encodes CASSSAWVADTQYF.

CDR3 sequence reads: CASSSTGHYGYTF. DNA for the CDR3: TGTGCCAGCAGTTCGACAGGGCACTATGGCTACACCTTC. The gene calls are TRBV11-1 and TRBJ1-2; the match to TRBD1 covers 7 bases. In germline, CDR1 is SGHAT, CDR2 FQDESV (reference sequence). V trimming: 6 bases; J trimming: 3 bases; junction bases outside the gene matches: 4. This CDR3 contains 13 residues.

The CDR3 sequence: CASSRGGHETQYF. The CDR3 nucleotides read TGTGCCAGCAGCCGGGGGGGACATGAGACCCAGTACTTC. J is TRBJ2-5 and V is TRBV6-6, with TRBD2 matching over 8 bases. This CDR3 has 13 amino acids. Germline V gives CDR1 MNHNY, CDR2 SVGAGI (reference sequence). J lost 5 bases, V lost 6 bases, and 5 bases had no gene match.

This clone has a single count. J is TRBJ1-2 and V is TRBV6-1; perhaps TRBD1 as D (6 bases). The V gene's germline CDR1 is MNHNS and CDR2 SASEGT. The CDR3 length is 13 residues. V was cut by 6 bases and J by 4 bases, with 12 bases left in between. CDR3 loop: CASSPRDIYGYTF. CDR3 in DNA: TGTGCCAGCAGCCCCCGGGACATCTATGGCTACACCTTC.

This clone showed up just a few times. V gene TRBV29-1 combines with J gene TRBJ1-1, with D perhaps matching TRBD1 (6 bases). Germline CDR1 reads SQVTM; CDR2 reads ANQGSEA. The CDR3 runs 13 residues. Trimming shortened V by 7 bases and J by 1 base, and 13 bases separated the two germline ends. CDR3 coding DNA: TGCAGCGCCCCGGGGGCAGGGAACACTGAAGCTTTCTTT. The encoded protein is CSAPGAGNTEAFF.

V usage is TRBV5-4 and J usage is TRBJ1-1; D is possibly TRBD1 (5 bases). Trimming pared 2 bases from V and 2 bases from J, leaving 13 bases between. This CDR3 is built from 15 residues. CDR1 SGHNT and CDR2 YYREEE come from the germline V gene (reference sequence). The CDR3: CASSFAGRANTEAFF. DNA for the CDR3: TGTGCCAGCAGCTTTGCGGGACGGGCCAACACTGAAGCTTTCTTT.

The V gene is TRBV2, the J gene TRBJ2-7; TRBD2 might be the D (6 bases). V lost 4 bases, J lost 7 bases, and 14 bases lay in between. CDR1 SNHLY and CDR2 FYNNEI come from the germline V gene. This CDR3 comprises 13 residues. The CDR3 loop is CASSAGVGREQYF. In nucleotides, the CDR3 is TGTGCCAGCAGTGCGGGGGTAGGTCGGGAGCAGTACTTC.

This chain links TRBV18 with TRBJ1-1, with 9 positions matching TRBD1. Germline lookup yields CDR1 KGHSH and CDR2 LQKENI. Trimming at V came to 6 bases and at J to 3 bases, leaving 8 bases not matched to a gene. The CDR3 runs 15 residues. CDR3 in amino acids: CASSQQGARDTEAFF. In DNA, the CDR3 is TGTGCCAGCTCGCAACAGGGGGCGCGTGACACTGAAGCTTTCTTT.

This clone was detected only once. The chain uses TRBV2 and TRBJ1-2; TRBD1 matches at 11 bases. The CDR3 loop spans 15 amino acids. CDR1 is SNHLY, CDR2 FYNNEI, per germline. Germline trimming cut 5 bases from V and 4 bases from J; bases unmatched to any gene: 6. This CDR3 is CASSSGQGAFYGYTF. CDR3 DNA: TGTGCCAGCAGTTCCGGACAGGGGGCCTTCTATGGCTACACCTTC.

The gene calls are TRBV7-9 and TRBJ2-3, with 11 bases fitting TRBD2. The CDR3 runs 16 residues. From germline, CDR1 is SEHNR and CDR2 FQNEAQ (reference sequence). V shed 2 bases and J 6 bases; nucleotides not matched to a gene: 7. CDR3: CASSLRLAGGRDTQYF. CDR3 bases: TGTGCCAGCAGCTTAAGGCTAGCGGGGGGTCGGGATACGCAGTATTTT.

V and J are TRBV30 and TRBJ2-3, with a weak D call TRBD2 (6 bases). The V end was cut by 5 bases, the J end by 4 bases, with 10 bases between. The germline gives CDR1 GTSNPN, CDR2 SVGIG (reference sequence). The CDR3 extends over 12 amino acids. The CDR3, as DNA: TGTGCCTGGGGGACTCGCCCAGATACGCAGTATTTT. This sequence encodes CAWGTRPDTQYF.

The V gene is TRBV5-1, the J gene TRBJ1-1; D is unclear. There are 13 residues in the CDR3. V was pared by 4 bases and J by 3 bases, with 10 bases between. Germline values: CDR1 SGHRS, CDR2 YFSETQ. CDR3 loop: CASSPHGDTEAFF. The CDR3 DNA is TGCGCCAGCAGCCCCCACGGGGACACTGAAGCTTTCTTT.

V is TRBV10-3 and J is TRBJ2-7, with 11 nucleotides matching TRBD1. Trimming took 10 bases from V and 6 from J; bases not matched to a gene: 8. The V gene's germline CDR1 is ENHRY and CDR2 SYGVKD. The CDR3 contains 13 residues. The CDR3 nucleotides are TGTGCCACCGGGGGACAGGGGGTCTTCGAGCAGTACTTC. It is translated as CATGGQGVFEQYF.

This clone has just a few counts. V and J are TRBV6-5 and TRBJ1-2; tentative D call: TRBD1 (5 bases). Per the germline V gene, CDR1 is MNHEY and CDR2 is SVGAGI. The CDR3 totals 12 residues. The ends were cut back, 6 bases at V and 7 bases at J, with 12 bases in the middle. CDR3 loop: CASRSAGGGYTF. For the CDR3, the DNA is TGTGCCAGCAGATCAGCCGGGGGTGGCTACACCTTC.

The rearrangement uses TRBV5-4 and TRBJ1-3, with TRBD1 matching 7 bases. V was clipped by 4 bases and J by 2 bases; unmatched bases: 9. The CDR3 covers 16 residues. Germline-derived CDR1 and CDR2 are SGHNT and YYREEE (reference sequence). As DNA, the CDR3 is TGTGCCAGCAGCCTTAGGGACAGACCGACTGGAAACACCATATATTTT. The encoded protein is CASSLRDRPTGNTIYF.

The chain links TRBV27 to TRBJ1-6, with 9 positions matching TRBD1. The ends lost 2 bases at V and 9 bases at J; junction bases unmatched: 8. Germline CDR1 MNHEY, CDR2 SMNVEV (reference sequence). The CDR3 runs 16 residues. The CDR3 region has the DNA TGTGCCAGCAGTTTAAGGGGGAGACAGGGGGGTTCACCCCTCCACTTT. Its translation is CASSLRGRQGGSPLHF.